This TCR beta chain was retrieved from a study of control samples from healthy donors and cancer patients. The repertoire was sequenced with immunoSEQ multiplex PCR; TCRdb's copy has only in-frame clones and lacks some. The top ten clones hold roughly 19% of a sample with around 100,000 clones, around 89% of them seen once. V lost 0 bases and J 9 bases, leaving 12 bases between the germline ends. CDR3 length: 14 amino acids. Germline V lookup: CDR1 MNHEY, CDR2 SVGAGI. The TCR sequence derives from a man aged 55-75 years with lung cancer. The sample taken for sequencing was PBMCs. The rearrangement links TRBV6-5 to TRBJ2-1, with a weak D call TRBD2 (5 bases). The CDR3 DNA follows: TGTGCCAGCAGTTACTCTTCCCCTAGCAGTGAGCAGTTCTTC. Its translation: CASSYSSPSSEQFF.